This T cell receptor beta chain was retrieved from a study of cytomegalovirus exposure and HLA in healthy donors. Study summary: Among the 398 genotyped donors, less than 85% were placed in the Caucasian-associated ancestry cluster.

Nominal health characterized the donors when sampled, though unrecorded immune exposures were likely. As to this clone: Its antigen is unknown.

Notes on the study in general: For cytomegalovirus status, the classifier reportedly gave diagnoses with high specificity and sensitivity. Later on, a genetic analysis was performed. It linked a missense variant in DCLRE1C with V- and J-gene trimming of TCR beta.

With 60 Vbeta and 13 Jbeta primers, the PCR was carried out. Produced via immunoSEQ multiplex PCR; TCRdb's table is partial and in-frame only. The sample carries 100,000 to 150,000 clones, about 82% recorded once. V was pared by 4 bases and J by 1 base, with 10 bases between. Germline V CDR1 and CDR2: KGHSH, LQKENI. The CDR3 has 14 amino acids. V is TRBV18 and J is TRBJ1-1; D remains unclear. The TCR comes from a female donor in good health and CMV-seropositive. Sequencing was done on a sample of PBMCs. CDR3 sequence reads: CASSQTRGNTEAFF. CDR3 DNA: TGTGCCAGCTCACAAACTCGGGGGAACACTGAAGCTTTCTTT.